Listed here are 20 T cell receptor beta chains from one sample, sequenced in a study of glioma-infiltrating T cells (dated by TCRdb to about 2016). Instrument used: Illumina MiSeq. TCR alpha and beta CDR3 regions were amplified with the iRepertoire nested amplicon-rescue multiplex PCR (arm-PCR) platform from RNA. TCRdb redid the processing of the public reads, applying fastp at Q25 and MiXCR, and retained in-frame beta chains. Each CDR3 protein appears once, grouped with its most common genes and DNA. This sample comprises 160,000 or so distinct CDR3 sequences, around 45% of them detected only once. Roughly 5.2% of the sample belongs to the ten largest clones. Sequencing input: glioma tissue, nonneoplastic brain tissue, or PBMCs (not recorded which). The receptor source for this set is a human donor with low-grade glioma or glioblastoma, undergoing nonglioma brain surgery, or in good health (not recorded which).

V gene TRBV28 combines with J gene TRBJ1-4; no definite D call. This CDR3 region has 20 residues. The V and J ends lost 9 bases and 0 bases respectively, with 29 bases between them. CDR1 MDHEN and CDR2 SYDVKM come from the germline V gene. Written as DNA, the CDR3 is TGTGCCAGTAGAACCACTGTTGGTTGGGGAGTATTTGCAACTAATGAAAAACTGTTTTTT. Its translation: CASRTTVGWGVFATNEKLFF. The complete variable domain, with remaining parts taken from reference TRBV28 and TRBJ1-4, reads DVKVTQSSRYLVKRTGEKVFLECVQDMDHENMFWYRQDPGLGLRLIYFSYDVKMKEKGDIPEGYSVSREKKERFSLILESASTNQTSMYLCASRTTVGWGVFATNEKLFFGSGTQLSVL.

This clonotype was counted at least ten times. The J gene is TRBJ2-5, the V gene TRBV24-1; D is ambiguous. This CDR3 is 16 amino acids long. V gave up 2 bases and J gave up 5 bases, with 17 bases separating them. Per germline, CDR1 KGHDR and CDR2 SFDVKD. DNA for the CDR3: TGTGCCACCAGTGATTCGAAAACACACGCTTCGGAGACCCAGTACTTC. It yields the protein CATSDSKTHASETQYF.

A note on this clonotype: A much larger clone differs by one base, so this may be a read error. This chain links TRBV7-2 with TRBJ2-1; TRBD2 matches at 11 bases. V was clipped by 6 bases and J by 4 bases; unmatched bases: 8. Per the germline V gene, CDR1 is SGHTA and CDR2 is FQGNSA. CDR3 length equals 16 residues. The CDR3 sequence is CASRLLGTSGYNEQFF. The CDR3 DNA sequence: TGTGCCAGCAGGTTGTTAGGGACTAGCGGATACAATGAGCAGTTCTTC.

This clonotype showed up many times. The rearrangement joins TRBV20-1 to TRBJ2-3; D is uncertain. The CDR3 length is 13 residues. Germline V gives CDR1 DFQATT, CDR2 SNEGSKA (reference sequence). Trimming stripped 0 bases from V and 1 base from J, with 5 bases between. CDR3 DNA sequence: TGCAGTGCTAGAGATTTAGGCACAGATACGCAGTATTTT. Its protein product is CSARDLGTDTQYF.

Of note for this clonotype: This may stem from a read error, because a much larger clone lies one nucleotide away. The CDR3 region has the DNA TGTGCCAGCACCCCGGGTCGGACTACCACAGATACGCAGTATTTT. This translates into CASTPGRTTTDTQYF. The chain joins TRBV7-9 to TRBJ2-3; D might be TRBD2 (6 bases). Germline assignment: CDR1 SEHNR and CDR2 FQNEAQ (reference sequence). This CDR3 region has 15 residues. Trimming left V 7 bases short and J 2 bases short, with 16 bases between.

This clonotype was seen repeatedly, ten times or more. The chain employs TRBV28 and TRBJ1-3; D not certain. The CDR3 sequence is 14 residues long. The germline V gene encodes CDR1 MDHEN and CDR2 SYDVKM. The germline V and J ends were trimmed by 3 bases and 1 base, with 7 bases remaining between them. The CDR3 here is CASSLPGSGNTIYF. CDR3 nucleotide sequence: TGTGCCAGCAGTTTGCCGGGGTCTGGAAACACCATATATTTT.

The V gene is TRBV2, the J gene TRBJ1-2; TRBD1 might be the D (6 bases). The CDR3 totals 15 residues. The germline V and J ends were trimmed by 7 bases and 2 bases, with 17 bases remaining between them. Germline-derived CDR1 and CDR2 are SNHLY and FYNNEI. Written as DNA, the CDR3 is TGTGCCAGCACCCCCCCCGGACAGCGGAACTATGGCTACACCTTC. This encodes CASTPPGQRNYGYTF.

Comments on this clonotype: A clone one base away is much larger, so this may be a read error. The V and J genes are TRBV15 and TRBJ2-1; a weak D match, TRBD2 (5 bases). Between the trimmed V and J ends, which lost 1 base and 9 bases, there was a span of 7 bases. The CDR3 runs to 12 residues. The V gene's germline CDR1 is LNHNV and CDR2 YYDKDF (reference sequence). The CDR3 DNA reads TGTGCCACCAGCAGAGGGAGGTGTGAGCAGTTCTTC. It yields the protein CATSRGRCEQFF.

About this clonotype itself: This may stem from a read error, because a much larger clone lies one nucleotide away. The V and J genes are TRBV20-1 and TRBJ2-7, with D perhaps matching TRBD1 (6 bases). The germline V and J ends were trimmed by 1 base and 11 bases, with 18 bases remaining between them. Germline CDR1 reads DFQATT; CDR2 reads SNEGSKA (reference sequence). The CDR3 sequence is 13 residues long. CDR3 protein: CSARGTDAWEKYF. CDR3 in DNA: TGCAGTGCTAGAGGGACAGACGCCTGGGAGAAGTACTTC.

This clonotype is deemed medium-sized (0.01 to 0.1%). V gene TRBV2 combines with J gene TRBJ1-1; unclear D gene. CDR1 SNHLY and CDR2 FYNNEI come from the germline V gene. The V and J ends lost 3 bases and 0 bases respectively, with 2 bases between them. The CDR3 extends over 12 amino acids. CDR3 residues: CASSEVNTEAFF. The CDR3 DNA sequence: TGTGCCAGCAGTGAGGTGAACACTGAAGCTTTCTTT.

This clonotype was seen many times. The rearrangement uses TRBV28 and TRBJ2-5, with D perhaps TRBD1 (5 bases). The CDR3 runs to 12 residues. Germline V lookup: CDR1 MDHEN, CDR2 SYDVKM. Trimming took 6 bases from V and 5 from J, leaving 10 bases between them. The CDR3 DNA reads TGTGCCAGCAGCCGACAGATCGAGACCCAGTACTTC. Amino acid sequence: CASSRQIETQYF.

This clonotype was detected only a few times. The chain joins TRBV3-1 to TRBJ1-3; D is undetermined. V dropped 1 base and J dropped 2 bases, with 12 bases sitting between them. Germline V lookup: CDR1 LGHDT, CDR2 YNNKEL (reference sequence). This CDR3 is built from 16 residues. CDR3 DNA: TGTGCCAGCAGCCAAGGGGTTACTCTCGCTGGAAACACCATATATTTT. Its protein product is CASSQGVTLAGNTIYF.

In its sample, this clonotype was seen many times. V is TRBV10-3 and J is TRBJ1-1, with D maybe TRBD1 (6 bases). This CDR3 spans 13 amino acids. V was pared by 10 bases and J by 1 base, with 13 bases between. CDR1 and CDR2 from the germline V gene are ENHRY and SYGVKD. The CDR3 bases are TGTGCCACCCAAACAGGGACGAACACTGAAGCTTTCTTT. This codes for CATQTGTNTEAFF.

On this clonotype: This may stem from a read error, because a much larger clone lies one nucleotide away. The chain employs TRBV6-2 or TRBV6-3 and TRBJ1-1, with D possibly TRBD1 on 6 matching bases. CDR3 size: 16 residues. Trimming took 5 bases from V and 3 from J, leaving 19 bases between them. Germline V gene lookup returns CDR1 MNHEY and CDR2 SVGEGT. The CDR3 DNA reads as TGTGCCAGCAGTGATTCCGGACAGACAAGGCACACTGAAGCTTTCTTT. This translates into CASSDSGQTRHTEAFF.

This clonotype occurred many times. The chain links TRBV20-1 to TRBJ1-5; D gene uncertain. Deletions cut 1 base from V and 5 bases from J, with 6 bases between. In germline, CDR1 is DFQATT, CDR2 SNEGSKA (reference sequence). This CDR3 is 12 amino acids long. As DNA, the CDR3 is TGCAGTGCTAGAGCTTCCGATCAGCCCCAGCATTTT. It codes for CSARASDQPQHF.

Remarks on this clonotype: Germline is not matched at one junction end, which may reflect a read error. The chain carries TRBV7-2 and TRBJ2-7; D call uncertain. CDR1 is SGHTA and CDR2 is FQGNSA in the germline V gene. The CDR3 extends over 13 amino acids. The DNA for the CDR3 is TGTGCCAGCAGCCCCAGGCCTACCTACGATCAGTACTTC. Its translation: CASSPRPTYDQYF.

This clonotype was seen repeatedly, ten times or more. The chain has TRBV20-1 and TRBJ2-3; D is unresolved. This CDR3 contains 12 residues. V lost 5 bases and J lost 2, with 8 bases in between. Germline V gene lookup returns CDR1 DFQATT and CDR2 SNEGSKA (reference sequence). Written as DNA, the CDR3 is TGCAGTGCTCCCGGATTCACAGATACGCAGTATTTT. As protein: CSAPGFTDTQYF.

This chain joins TRBV28 and TRBJ2-1, with 10 bases lining up with TRBD1. Germline CDR1 MDHEN, CDR2 SYDVKM. Trimming took 9 bases from V and 5 from J; bases not matched to a gene: 7. The CDR3 is 14 amino acids. This CDR3 is CARRYGTGDNEQFF. CDR3 DNA: TGTGCCAGAAGATACGGGACAGGGGACAATGAGCAGTTCTTC.

Regarding this clonotype: Sequence at one end of the junction differs from germline and may be a read error. The V and J genes are TRBV2 and TRBJ1-1; 8 bases are a match to TRBD1. CDR1 and CDR2 (germline): SNHLY, FYNNEI. This CDR3 spans 14 amino acids. CDR3 in DNA: TGTGCCGGCAGTGATCTACAGGGGGACAATGAAGCTTTCTTT. It encodes CAGSDLQGDNEAFF.

This clonotype has a handful of counts. This may be a read error, as it is one base from a much larger clone. V usage is TRBV2 and J usage is TRBJ1-1; D gene uncertain. Germline V gene sequence: CDR1 SNHLY, CDR2 FYNNEI. With 5 bases removed from V and 5 bases from J, the gap between germline ends came to 12 bases. There are 13 residues in the CDR3. CDR3 in DNA: TGTGCCAGCAGTCAGGATTCGAAAACTGAAGCTTTCTTT. Translated: CASSQDSKTEAFF.